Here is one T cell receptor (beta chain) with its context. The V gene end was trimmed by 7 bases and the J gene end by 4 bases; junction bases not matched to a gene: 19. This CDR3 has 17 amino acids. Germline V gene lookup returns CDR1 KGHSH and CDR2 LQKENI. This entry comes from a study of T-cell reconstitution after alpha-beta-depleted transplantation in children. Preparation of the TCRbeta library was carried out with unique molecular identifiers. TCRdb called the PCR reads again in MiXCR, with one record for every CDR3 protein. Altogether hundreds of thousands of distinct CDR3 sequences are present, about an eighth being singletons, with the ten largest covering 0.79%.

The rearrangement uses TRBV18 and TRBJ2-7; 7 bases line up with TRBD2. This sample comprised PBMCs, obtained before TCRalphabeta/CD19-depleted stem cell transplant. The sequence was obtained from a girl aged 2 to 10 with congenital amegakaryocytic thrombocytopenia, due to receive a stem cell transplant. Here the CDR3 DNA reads TGTGCCAGCTTTAAGGCCCCGTGGACTAGTGGAATTTACGAGCAGTACTTC. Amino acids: CASFKAPWTSGIYEQYF. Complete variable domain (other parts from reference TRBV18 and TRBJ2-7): NAGVMQNPRHLVRRRGQEARLRCSPMKGHSHVYWYRQLPEEGLKFMVYLQKENIIDESGMPKERFSAEFPKEGPSILRIQQVVRGDSAAYFCASFKAPWTSGIYEQYFGPGTRLTVT.